This T cell receptor beta chain was obtained from a study of T cells in Graves' hyperthyroidism and ophthalmopathy. V lost 0 bases and J lost 6, with 15 bases in between. The CDR3 contains 16 residues. CDR1 and CDR2 from the germline V gene are SGHRS and YFSETQ. This clonotype was observed at least ten times. TCR beta CDR3 regions were amplified from RNA transcripts. With the HTBI primer set, the TCR CDR3 went through a first round of RT-PCR. TCRdb reprocessed the multiplex PCR reads via MiXCR and lists one record per CDR3 protein. The data show a few hundred thousand distinct CDR3 sequences, approximately 13% seen once. Hyperthyroidism was newly diagnosed in patients aged 18 to 65 (duration under 2 months). Not enrolled were patients with uncontrolled infection, other autoimmune disease, pregnancy or lactation.

Material for sequencing was blood. V is TRBV5-1 and J is TRBJ2-2, with D perhaps TRBD2 (6 bases). This sequence was found in a man aged 25-40 years with Graves' hyperthyroidism that later progressed to Graves' ophthalmopathy. Here the CDR3 DNA reads TGCGCCAGCAGCTTGGATTCGGGAGTTTTGTCCGGGGAGCTGTTTTTT. Translated: CASSLDSGVLSGELFF.